The clone carrying this T cell receptor beta chain was counted a few times. Its target is unknown. Trimming pared 5 bases from V and 1 base from J, leaving 9 bases between. Germline CDR1 and CDR2: DFQATT and SNEGSKA (reference sequence). The CDR3 runs 13 residues. The data stem from a study of T cells after yellow fever vaccination. TCR cDNA, made by 5'RACE template switching, carried an added universal primer site and UMIs. TCRdb redid the calling of the 5' RACE reads with MiXCR, one entry per CDR3 protein. This sample has almost 600,000 distinct CDR3 sequences; roughly 14% occur once, and the top ten carry over 12%. Study-wide results and limits: CD4 and CD8 compartments shared a small share of clonotypes, likely from convergent recombination. The study re-detected most primary-vaccination clones after the booster (approximately 96% CD4, 80% to 90% CD8). When the response was secondary, it was weaker but reached its peak faster, day 5 versus 15.

The chain recombines TRBV20-1 with TRBJ1-5; possible D gene TRBD1, 5 bases. This clonotype was obtained from a man aged 25-40 years who received the YFV17D yellow fever vaccine. Sample: PBMCs, taken on the day of the yellow fever booster vaccination. The CDR3 DNA reads TGCAGTGCTGAACAGGAGAGCAATCAGCCCCAGCATTTT. Translated: CSAEQESNQPQHF.